A single sample gave rise to the 8 T cell receptor beta chains below, sequenced in a study of regulatory T cells in long-lasting Graves disease (dated by TCRdb to about 2021). Per the publication, the time point label means: newly diagnosed GD, antithyroid drugs for less than 3 months. RNA was extracted from PBMCs in TRIzol for both TCR sequencing and RNA sequencing. The library was produced with multiplex PCR. Sequencing was performed on an Illumina HiSeq 4000. CDR3 regions were amplified by Arm-PCR with iRepertoire HTBI primers to construct TCR beta libraries. TCRdb took the public reads, trimmed them with fastp at Q25, ran MiXCR for clone calling and kept in-frame beta chains. Each CDR3 protein appears once, grouped with its most common genes and DNA. The sample has approximately 480,000 distinct CDR3 sequences on record, around 16% of them singletons. The ten most abundant clones make up approximately 12% of the sample.

This sample was shared with a second study, whose subject was T cells in Graves' hyperthyroidism and ophthalmopathy.

The sample in question was peripheral blood mononuclear cells (PBMCs), obtained at new diagnosis, from a patient treated with antithyroid drugs. The source is a middle-aged man with Graves disease. Donor details come from another sample of the same person, matched by shared clones.

Ten or more counts support this clonotype. The chain combines TRBV12-3 or TRBV12-4 with TRBJ1-1, with D hard to call. The CDR3 runs to 14 residues. Trimming cost V 5 bases and J 6 bases, with 16 bases left between them. DNA for the CDR3: TGTGCCAGCAGTCCGTCCGGACGGCACCCTGAAGCTTTCTTT. Translated, it gives CASSPSGRHPEAFF.

This clonotype has only a few counts. This sequence joins TRBV5-1 and TRBJ2-7, with TRBD1 matching over 7 bases. The CDR3 runs to 14 residues. Trimming at V came to 7 bases and at J to 5 bases, leaving 12 bases not matched to a gene. The germline CDR1 and CDR2 sequences are SGHRS and YFSETQ. The CDR3 nucleotides read TGCGCCAGCGCCCAGGGACAGCGGCCCAACGAGCAGTACTTC. This codes for CASAQGQRPNEQYF.

This clonotype was observed at least ten times. The chain links TRBV7-8 to TRBJ2-1; TRBD2 agrees at 15 bases. This CDR3 has 15 amino acids. CDR1 and CDR2 (germline): SGHVS, FQNEAQ. The J segment lost 10 bases and the V segment lost 5 bases, leaving 6 bases of the junction unmatched. The CDR3 coding sequence is TGTGCCAGCAGCCGACCGGGACTAGCGGGAGGCGAGCAGTTCTTC. Its translation: CASSRPGLAGGEQFF.

The chain has TRBV6-1 and TRBJ2-3; D unresolved. Between the trimmed V and J ends, which lost 8 bases and 6 bases, there was a span of 21 bases. The CDR3 extends over 15 amino acids. Looked up from germline, CDR1 is MNHNS and CDR2 is SASEGT. CDR3 amino acids: CASSQGYPPRDTQYF. DNA of the CDR3: TGTGCCAGCTCCCAAGGGTACCCACCGCGGGATACGCAGTATTTT.

This clonotype has just a few counts. This chain uses TRBV29-1 with TRBJ2-3, with D perhaps matching TRBD1 or TRBD2 (5 bases each). The V end was cut by 6 bases, the J end by 2 bases, with 12 bases between. The CDR3 runs 13 residues. Germline CDR1 and CDR2: SQVTM and ANQGSEA. The CDR3 DNA sequence: TGCAGCGTACAAAGAGGGGTCACAGATACGCAGTATTTT. This sequence encodes CSVQRGVTDTQYF.

This clonotype has just a few counts. This rearrangement joins TRBV14 to TRBJ2-2; D uncertain. This CDR3 contains 14 residues. CDR1 is SGHDN and CDR2 is FVKESK in the germline V gene. Trimming took off 1 base at V and 6 bases at J, with 9 bases between the two ends. Here the CDR3 DNA reads TGTGCCAGCAGCCAAGCTCCGAGCTCCGGGGAGCTGTTTTTT. It is translated as CASSQAPSSGELFF. The full variable domain, rest sourced from reference TRBV14 and TRBJ2-2, is EAGVTQFPSHSVIEKGQTVTLRCDPISGHDNLYWYRRVMGKEIKFLLHFVKESKQDESGMPNNRFLAERTGGTYSTLKVQPAELEDSGVYFCASSQAPSSGELFFGEGSRLTVL.

This clonotype was counted at least ten times. The chain's CDR3 is CASRKTSGGVGEQFF. In DNA form, the CDR3 reads TGTGCCAGCAGGAAGACTAGCGGGGGGGTCGGTGAGCAGTTCTTC. This chain links TRBV2 with TRBJ2-1; 14 positions agree with TRBD2. This CDR3 is 15 amino acids long. V shed 6 bases and J 9 bases; nucleotides not matched to a gene: 7. The germline V gene has CDR1 SNHLY and CDR2 FYNNEI. The complete variable domain, with remaining parts taken from reference TRBV2 and TRBJ2-1, reads EPEVTQTPSHQVTQMGQEVILRCVPISNHLYFYWYRQILGQKVEFLVSFYNNEISEKSEIFDDQFSVERPDGSNFTLKIRSTKLEDSAMYFCASRKTSGGVGEQFFGPGTRLTVL.

This rearrangement joins TRBV29-1 to TRBJ1-6; 9 nucleotides line up with TRBD1. The germline CDR1 and CDR2 sequences are SQVTM and ANQGSEA. The CDR3 is 13 amino acids. Trimming took 6 bases from V and 10 from J; bases not matched to a gene: 7. DNA of the CDR3: TGCAGCGTACAGGGACAGGGAAACTCACCCCTCCACTTT. This translates into CSVQGQGNSPLHF.